This T cell receptor (beta chain) derives from a study of regulatory T cells in long-lasting Graves disease. The authors built TCR beta libraries using iRepertoire HTBI primers and Arm-PCR of CDR3 regions. TCRdb redid the calling of the multiplex PCR reads with MiXCR, one entry per CDR3 protein. This sample has over 450,000 distinct CDR3 sequences, with approximately 21% found just once. The time point: persistent/refractory GD, antithyroid drugs over 5 years with positive TRAb. PBMC RNA was the source of the TCR library. The CDR3 sequence is 15 residues long. The V end was cut by 5 bases, the J end by 2 bases, with 15 bases between. Germline loops: CDR1 SGHTA, CDR2 FQGTGA.

Sample: peripheral blood mononuclear cells (PBMCs), taken when the disease was refractory, from a patient treated with antithyroid drugs. The origin of this receptor is a female donor with Graves disease. The chain links TRBV7-3 to TRBJ2-5; the D gene is possibly TRBD2 (6 bases). In DNA form, the CDR3 reads TGTGCCAGCAGCCCCATAAGCGGGCCACAAGAGACCCAGTACTTC. Protein product: CASSPISGPQETQYF. Full variable domain (outside the CDR3, taken from reference TRBV7-3 and TRBJ2-5): GAGVSQTPSNKVTEKGKYVELRCDPISGHTALYWYRQSLGQGPEFLIYFQGTGAADDSGLPNDRFFAVRPEGSVSTLKIQRTERGDSAVYLCASSPISGPQETQYFGPGTRLLVL.